Below, one T cell receptor beta chain is given with its context. What it binds is unknown. This CDR3 is built from 14 residues. Trimming left V 9 bases short and J 2 bases short, with 11 bases between. Germline lookup yields CDR1 SNHLY and CDR2 FYNNEI. Random hexamers served to reverse transcribe roughly 0.5 to 1 ug RNA. TCRdb called the immunoSEQ multiplex PCR reads again in MiXCR, with one record for every CDR3 protein. The table lists 300,000 or so distinct CDR3 sequences, 92% of them singletons, with over 0.065% in the top ten. Relapsing-remitting disease, either stable or active, was present in the multiple sclerosis controls, who were treatment-naive patients. This sample stems from a study of CD8 T cells in Susac syndrome. Study results and limitations: The study recognized that its TCR sequencing and HLA analysis covered a relatively small number of individuals.

Specimen: CD4+ T cells from PBMCs. This sequence originates from a human donor with multiple sclerosis. This rearrangement joins TRBV2 to TRBJ2-6; D might be TRBD1 or TRBD2, each matching 5 bases. This chain's CDR3 is CARQRGPGANVLTF. The CDR3 DNA reads as TGTGCCAGACAGAGGGGCCCTGGGGCCAACGTCCTGACTTTC.